The 32 T cell receptor gamma chains below were found in one sample sequenced in a study of gamma delta lymphoproliferative disorders and STAT genes listed by TCRdb under 2018. Receptors were amplified or captured by multiplex PCR. Data came from an Illumina MiSeq. After TCRdb called clones again from the public reads with CATT, rows with identical DNA were merged. The sample contains about 3,000 gamma-chain clones, roughly 8% of them found a single time. Less than 20% of the sample is held by the ten biggest clonotypes. For both patients and controls, peripheral blood mononuclear cells were isolated, and the genomic DNA from these cells was used for TCR sequencing. Sequenced: blood. Receptor source: a human donor in good health.

This clone is categorized as medium-sized. As DNA, the CDR3 is TGTGCCACCTGGGATGGGTATCTAGAACTCTTT. The encoded protein is CATWDGYLELF. The V gene is TRGV4, but the J gene lacks a call. CDR1 and CDR2 (germline): EGSTGY, YDSYTSSV. CDR3 length equals 11 residues.

By its share, this clone is medium-sized. The chain links TRGV10 to TRGJ1 or TRGJ2. Germline matching of the DNA provided the J gene here, since TCRdb leaves it blank. TRGV10 is labeled an ORF, and its function is uncertain. V lost 8 bases to trimming and J lost 12 bases; unmatched junction nucleotides: 11. The CDR3 is 11 amino acids. CDR3 sequence: CAAWDSGGKLF. The CDR3 nucleotides read TGTGCTGCGTGGGATTCTGGGGGGAAACTCTTT.

In this sample, this clone turned up once. The chain couples TRGV4 to TRGJ1 or TRGJ2. No J gene was available from TCRdb, and it was assigned here by a germline match of the DNA. Looked up from germline, CDR1 is EGSTGY and CDR2 is YDSYTSSV. CDR3 length: 18 amino acids. After removal of 0 bases from V and 11 bases from J, the junction contained 25 bases not matched to a gene. The CDR3 protein is CATWDGRWWVGWNGQKLF. The CDR3 DNA reads TGTGCCACCTGGGATGGGCGGTGGTGGGTGGGTTGGAACGGGCAGAAACTCTTT.

This clone has at least ten counts. This chain links TRGV9 with TRGJ1 or TRGJ2. Here the J gene was assigned by germline matching of the DNA, as TCRdb has none. This CDR3 has 14 amino acids. Germline-derived CDR1 and CDR2 are GITISATS and ISYDGTV (reference sequence). V dropped 2 bases and J dropped 0; count of bases not matched to a gene: 4. The CDR3 sequence: CALWEAPNYYKKLF. CDR3 sequence (DNA): TGTGCCTTGTGGGAGGCCCCGAATTATTATAAGAAACTCTTT.

This clone is medium-sized within its sample. This chain connects TRGV2 to TRGJP2. TCRdb supplies no J gene; here it was assigned by aligning the nucleotide sequence to germline. V lost 1 base, J lost 0 bases, and 2 bases stayed unmatched. The length of the CDR3 is 15 residues. CDR1 is EGSNGY, CDR2 YDSYNSKV, per germline. CDR3 amino acids: CATWDGNSSDWIKTF. For the CDR3, the DNA is TGTGCCACCTGGGACGGAAATAGTAGTGATTGGATCAAGACGTTT.

This clone is medium-sized. This sequence joins TRGV2 and TRGJ1 or TRGJ2. The J gene is absent in TCRdb and was assigned here via DNA matching to germline. This CDR3 contains 16 residues. With 0 bases clipped from V and 0 bases from J, the junction kept 8 bases outside the gene matches. Germline values: CDR1 EGSNGY, CDR2 YDSYNSKV. The CDR3 nucleotides are TGTGCCACCTGGGACGGGGACCTATCGAATTATTATAAGAAACTCTTT. This gives the protein CATWDGDLSNYYKKLF.

This clone rates as medium-sized (0.01 to 0.1%). This chain links TRGV11 with TRGJ1 or TRGJ2. No J gene was available from TCRdb, and it was assigned here by a germline match of the DNA. TRGV11 is annotated as an ORF whose role is uncertain. Trimming removed 0 bases from V and 5 bases from J; junction bases left unmatched: 10. This CDR3 has 16 residues. The CDR3, as DNA: TGTGCCTGCTGGATTAGGCACGGACGGTGGGATTATAAGAAACTCTTT. Its translation is CACWIRHGRWDYKKLF.

This clone is medium-sized within its sample. The chain has TRGV9 and TRGJ1 or TRGJ2. The J gene was missing in TCRdb and was found by matching the end of the DNA to germline. Germline CDR1 is GITISATS and CDR2 is ISYDGTV (reference sequence). This CDR3 has 14 residues. V shed 0 bases, J shed 3 bases, and the junction held 5 bases outside the gene matches. CDR3 DNA sequence: TGTGCCTTGTGGGAGGTGCAAGGTTATTATAAGAAACTCTTT. Translation gives CALWEVQGYYKKLF.

In its sample, this clone is medium-sized (0.01 to 0.1%). The chain couples TRGV9 to TRGJ1 or TRGJ2. TCRdb records no J gene; here it was assigned by comparing the DNA to germline. From germline, CDR1 is GITISATS and CDR2 ISYDGTV (reference sequence). The length of the CDR3 is 12 residues. The V gene end was trimmed by 2 bases and the J gene end by 5 bases; junction bases not matched to a gene: 3. DNA for the CDR3: TGTGCCTTGTGGGAGGAGAATTATAAGAAACTCTTT. It is translated as CALWEENYKKLF.

In its sample, this clone ranks as medium-sized. The rearrangement links TRGV4 to TRGJ1 or TRGJ2. In the absence of a J gene in TCRdb, the DNA was matched to germline to assign it here. Per germline, CDR1 EGSTGY and CDR2 YDSYTSSV. There are 14 residues in the CDR3. Trimming removed 0 bases from V and 3 bases from J; junction bases left unmatched: 5. This chain's CDR3 is CATWDGPPYYKKLF. Written as DNA, the CDR3 is TGTGCCACCTGGGATGGGCCCCCTTATTATAAGAAACTCTTT.

This clone is medium-sized within its sample. This chain connects TRGV3 to TRGJP1. Assignment of the J gene here rests on matching the DNA to germline, because TCRdb gives none. J lost 9 bases, V lost 0 bases, and 4 bases had no gene match. CDR3 length equals 13 residues. Germline CDR1 reads VTNTFY; CDR2 reads YDVSTARD (reference sequence). The CDR3 nucleotides read TGTGCCACCTGGGACAGGCGAAGTTGGTTCAAGATATTT. Protein: CATWDRRSWFKIF.

By share of the sample, this clone is medium-sized. This chain links TRGV2 with TRGJP2. TCRdb gives no J gene; it was assigned here by matching the DNA to germline. The CDR3 covers 15 residues. The germline V gene has CDR1 EGSNGY and CDR2 YDSYNSKV. V gave up 0 bases and J gave up 6 bases; unmatched junction bases: 7. The CDR3 spells CATWDGPSCDWIKTF. For the CDR3, the DNA is TGTGCCACCTGGGACGGGCCGAGTTGTGATTGGATCAAGACGTTT.

In its sample, this clone ranks as medium-sized. The CDR3 DNA reads TGTGCTGCGTGGGATTCAGCCCTCCCCCCTCGTAAGAAACTCTTT. Amino acids: CAAWDSALPPRKKLF. The genes are TRGV10 and TRGJ1 or TRGJ2. Since TCRdb gives no J gene, matching the DNA to germline was used here to assign it. TRGV10 is noted as an ORF with a role that remains uncertain. The CDR3 is 15 amino acids. Trimming removed 8 bases from V and 9 bases from J; junction bases left unmatched: 20.

This clone is judged medium-sized. The gene calls are TRGV10 and TRGJ1 or TRGJ2. TCRdb offers no J gene call, so here the DNA was matched to germline to obtain one. TRGV10 is an open reading frame whose function is uncertain. The V segment lost 8 bases and the J segment 9 bases; nucleotides outside the gene matches: 5. The CDR3 is made up of 10 amino acids. The CDR3 DNA reads TGTGCTGCGTGGGATCGTAAGAAACTCTTT. Residues: CAAWDRKKLF.

The genes are TRGV4 and TRGJ1 or TRGJ2. TCRdb records no J gene; here it was assigned by comparing the DNA to germline. From germline, CDR1 is EGSTGY and CDR2 YDSYTSSV. V trimming: 5 bases; J trimming: 3 bases; junction bases outside the gene matches: 7. The CDR3 contains 13 residues. CDR3 sequence reads: CATWAPRYYKKLF. The CDR3 coding sequence is TGTGCCACCTGGGCCCCGCGTTATTATAAGAAACTCTTT.

This clone counts as medium-sized. This sequence joins TRGV2 and TRGJP2. TCRdb is silent on the J gene; assignment here came from matching the DNA to germline. This CDR3 comprises 19 residues. Germline CDR1 EGSNGY, CDR2 YDSYNSKV. With 0 bases clipped from V and 7 bases from J, the junction kept 20 bases outside the gene matches. CDR3 amino acids: CATWDGLSRQGGDDWIKTF. CDR3 sequence (DNA): TGTGCCACCTGGGACGGGCTTTCCCGTCAGGGCGGGGATGATTGGATCAAGACGTTT.

Details on this clone: The germline gene is not matched at one end of the junction; a read error may be the cause. The chain recombines TRGV10 with TRGJP1. TCRdb does not report a J gene; here it was assigned by matching the DNA to germline references. TRGV10 falls under the ORF class, with uncertain function. The CDR3 totals 16 residues. The CDR3 DNA sequence: TGCAGCGTGGGATCGGTTGTCAGGACCACTGGTTGGTTCAAGATATTT. It codes for CSVGSVVRTTGWFKIF.

By share of the sample, this clone is medium-sized. Because the CDR3's place on the DNA is in doubt, the DNA is left out and the CDR3 is given as listed by TCRdb. No call exists for the J gene, whereas the V gene is TRGV11. TRGV11 carries the ORF label, with uncertain function. A total of 16 residues make up the CDR3, ends included. The CDR3 spells CTTVPAGLGTSTSGLF.

This clone was seen at least ten times. Other DNA sequences within the sample encode an identical CDR3. The rearrangement joins TRGV9 to TRGJ1 or TRGJ2. The J gene, left out of TCRdb, was set here by checking the DNA against germline. The V segment lost 0 bases and the J segment 0 bases; nucleotides outside the gene matches: 2. The germline gives CDR1 GITISATS, CDR2 ISYDGTV (reference sequence). The CDR3 loop spans 14 amino acids. CDR3 residues: CALWEVPNYYKKLF. The CDR3 nucleotides read TGTGCCTTGTGGGAGGTGCCGAATTATTATAAGAAACTCTTT.

By sample fraction, this clone is medium-sized. J is TRGJ1 or TRGJ2 and V is TRGV10. Assignment of the J gene here rests on matching the DNA to germline, because TCRdb gives none. TRGV10 is placed among ORFs of uncertain function. Trimming at V came to 8 bases and at J to 1 base, leaving 6 bases not matched to a gene. The CDR3 runs to 13 residues. Here the CDR3 DNA reads TGTGCTGCGTGGGATTATAATTATTATAAGAAACTCTTT. As protein: CAAWDYNYYKKLF.

This clone is medium-sized. This chain uses TRGV10 with TRGJ1 or TRGJ2. TCRdb supplies no J gene; here it was assigned by aligning the nucleotide sequence to germline. TRGV10 falls under the ORF class, with uncertain function. Trimming cost V 8 bases and J 12 bases; bases outside gene matches: 14. This CDR3 contains 12 residues. CDR3 sequence reads: CAAWDYHKRKLF. The DNA of the CDR3 is TGTGCTGCGTGGGATTACCATAAGCGGAAACTCTTT.

This clone is judged medium-sized. The chain combines TRGV8 with TRGJ1 or TRGJ2. TCRdb offers no J gene call, so here the DNA was matched to germline to obtain one. Trimming at V came to 0 bases and at J to 0 bases, leaving 8 bases not matched to a gene. The V gene's germline CDR1 is VENAVY and CDR2 YDSYNSRV. The length of the CDR3 is 16 residues. This CDR3 reads CATWDRRAWNYYKKLF. CDR3 bases: TGTGCCACCTGGGATAGGCGAGCATGGAATTATTATAAGAAACTCTTT.

This clone is judged medium-sized. The V call is TRGV2, the J call TRGJP1. TCRdb does not report a J gene; here it was assigned by matching the DNA to germline references. The CDR3 has 18 residues. Germline V lookup: CDR1 EGSNGY, CDR2 YDSYNSKV. After removal of 0 bases from V and 0 bases from J, the junction contained 10 bases not matched to a gene. CDR3 DNA: TGTGCCACCTGGGACGGGCGAGGCGGTCATACCACTGGTTGGTTCAAGATATTT. This encodes CATWDGRGGHTTGWFKIF.

This clone came up a few times. The V call is TRGV5, the J call TRGJ1 or TRGJ2. The J gene, not given by TCRdb, was assigned here from a germline match of the nucleotide sequence. This CDR3 contains 10 residues. Germline CDR1 and CDR2: VINAFY and YDVSNSKD. V gave up 10 bases and J gave up 5 bases; unmatched junction bases: 5. The CDR3 nucleotides read TGTGCCACTCCTGATTATAAGAAACTCTTT. Its protein is CATPDYKKLF.

This clone was recorded many times. The chain joins TRGV9 to TRGJ1 or TRGJ2. The J gene, missing from TCRdb, was assigned here through DNA to germline matching. Trimming removed 2 bases from V and 2 bases from J; junction bases left unmatched: 6. From germline, CDR1 is GITISATS and CDR2 ISYDGTV (reference sequence). The CDR3 is made up of 14 amino acids. CDR3 protein: CALWEAPDYYKKLF. CDR3 nucleotide sequence: TGTGCCTTGTGGGAGGCCCCCGATTATTATAAGAAACTCTTT.

V and J are TRGV8 and TRGJP1. The J gene, absent from TCRdb, was called here by matching the DNA to germline. The CDR3 runs 12 residues. V shed 10 bases, J shed 5 bases, and the junction held 7 bases outside the gene matches. Germline V gives CDR1 VENAVY, CDR2 YDSYNSRV. The CDR3 reads CATFRTGWFKIF. CDR3 nucleotide sequence: TGTGCCACGTTCAGAACTGGTTGGTTCAAGATATTT.

By share, this clone counts as medium-sized. V and J are TRGV2 and TRGJP1. Germline matching of the DNA provided the J gene here, since TCRdb leaves it blank. The length of the CDR3 is 13 residues. The J segment lost 4 bases and the V segment lost 6 bases, leaving 5 bases of the junction unmatched. CDR1 and CDR2 (germline): EGSNGY, YDSYNSKV. Here the CDR3 reads CATWNHTGWFKIF. As DNA, the CDR3 is TGTGCCACCTGGAATCACACTGGTTGGTTCAAGATATTT.

By its share, this clone is medium-sized. This sequence joins TRGV4 and TRGJ1 or TRGJ2. As TCRdb names no J gene, one was assigned here on the basis of a DNA match to germline. The CDR3 length is 14 residues. From germline, CDR1 is EGSTGY and CDR2 YDSYTSSV. The trim removed 2 bases at V and 4 bases at J, leaving 8 bases unmatched. For the CDR3, the DNA is TGTGCCACCTGGGATGAGGGTAAATATTATAAGAAACTCTTT. Protein product: CATWDEGKYYKKLF.

For the CDR3, the DNA is TGTGCCACCTCTTATTATTATAAGAAACTCTTT. Its protein product is CATSYYYKKLF. The chain combines TRGV3 with TRGJ1 or TRGJ2. The J gene comes from matching the DNA to germline here; TCRdb lacks it. The trim removed 8 bases at V and 2 bases at J, leaving 3 bases unmatched. The germline CDR1 and CDR2 sequences are VTNTFY and YDVSTARD (reference sequence). This CDR3 contains 11 residues.

This clone qualifies as medium-sized. The V and J genes are TRGV4 and TRGJP1. The J gene, absent from TCRdb, was called here by matching the DNA to germline. The CDR3 is made up of 14 amino acids. The J segment lost 2 bases and the V segment lost 2 bases, leaving 2 bases of the junction unmatched. Germline loops: CDR1 EGSTGY, CDR2 YDSYTSSV. The CDR3 bases are TGTGCCACCTGGGATGACACCACTGGTTGGTTCAAGATATTT. It specifies CATWDDTTGWFKIF.

This clone was detected many times. J is TRGJ1 or TRGJ2 and V is TRGV2. Assignment of the J gene here rests on matching the DNA to germline, because TCRdb gives none. Germline trimming cut 0 bases from V and 7 bases from J; bases unmatched to any gene: 15. CDR3 size: 16 residues. Germline CDR1 and CDR2: EGSNGY and YDSYNSKV. The CDR3, as DNA: TGTGCCACCTGGGACGGGCCCGTGTTACGCTGGTATAAGAAACTCTTT. Residues: CATWDGPVLRWYKKLF.

By sample share, this clone is medium-sized. The gene calls are TRGV2 and TRGJP1. TCRdb carries no J gene annotation; the J gene was assigned here by matching the DNA with germline. Germline CDR1 is EGSNGY and CDR2 is YDSYNSKV. Trimming removed 3 bases from V and 3 bases from J; junction bases left unmatched: 10. The CDR3 sequence is 16 residues long. The CDR3 here is CATWDRPRATGWFKIF. As DNA, the CDR3 is TGTGCCACCTGGGACCGACCTAGAGCCACTGGTTGGTTCAAGATATTT.